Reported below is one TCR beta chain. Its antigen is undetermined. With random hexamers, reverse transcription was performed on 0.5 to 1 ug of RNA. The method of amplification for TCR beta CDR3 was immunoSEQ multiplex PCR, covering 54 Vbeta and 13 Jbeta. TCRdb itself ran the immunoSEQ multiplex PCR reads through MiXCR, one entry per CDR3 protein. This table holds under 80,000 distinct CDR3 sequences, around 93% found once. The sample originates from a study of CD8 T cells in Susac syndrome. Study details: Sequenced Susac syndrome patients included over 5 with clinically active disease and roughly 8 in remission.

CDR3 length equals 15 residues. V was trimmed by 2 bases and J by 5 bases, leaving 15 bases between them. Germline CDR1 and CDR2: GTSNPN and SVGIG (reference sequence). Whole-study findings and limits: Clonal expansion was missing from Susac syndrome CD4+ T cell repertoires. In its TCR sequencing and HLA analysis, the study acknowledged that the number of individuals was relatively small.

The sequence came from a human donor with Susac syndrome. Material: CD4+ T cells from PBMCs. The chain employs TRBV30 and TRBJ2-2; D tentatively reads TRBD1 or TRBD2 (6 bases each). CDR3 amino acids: CAWSIGGGRTGELFF. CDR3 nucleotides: TGTGCCTGGAGTATAGGAGGGGGGCGGACCGGGGAGCTGTTTTTT.